This is a list of T cell receptor beta chains from one sample in a study of blood T cell repertoires in COVID-19. Profiling relied on immunoSEQ multiplex PCR, and the TCRdb table lists in-frame clones only, not all of them. Seen here are over 300,000 clones, about 85% observed once, and the top ten hold approximately 5.3%. Sequencing used PBMCs or T cells enriched from blood (not recorded which). These TCRs come from a woman aged 25-40 years who had recovered from COVID-19. Both conserved end residues are part of each CDR3. D genes are given only for firm matches. For some rows the clone size is stated as once, few or many, or as a class when expanded; others skip it.

CDR3	DNA	D	V	J	size	length
CASGLPGGWQFF	TGTGCTAGTGGTTTACCCGGGGGGTGGCAGTTCTTC	TRBD2	TRBV12-5	TRBJ2-1	-	12
CASSNIDEQFF	TGTGCCAGCAGCAATATCGATGAGCAGTTCTTC	-	TRBV7-8	TRBJ2-1	-	11
CASSARGLGGEQYF	TGTGCCAGCAGTGCCCGAGGACTCGGGGGAGAGCAGTACTTC	-	TRBV2	TRBJ2-7	-	14
CSVRDSPYEQYF	TGCAGCGTTCGTGACAGCCCTTACGAGCAGTACTTC	-	TRBV29-1	TRBJ2-7	-	12
CAWGAGGTQPQHF	TGTGCCTGGGGGGCAGGGGGCACCCAGCCCCAGCATTTT	TRBD1	TRBV30	TRBJ1-5	-	13
CSVARDRENNEQFF	TGCAGCGTTGCTCGGGACAGAGAAAACAATGAGCAGTTCTTC	TRBD1	TRBV29-1	TRBJ2-1	-	14
CASSLSGYGYTF	TGTGCCAGCAGCTTATCAGGGTATGGCTACACCTTC	-	TRBV5-4	TRBJ1-2	-	12
CASSPGLRLAGPGELFF	TGTGCCAGCAGCCCGGGGCTTAGACTAGCGGGACCCGGGGAGCTGTTTTTT	TRBD2	TRBV7-2	TRBJ2-2	-	17
CASSASSLNTEAFF	TGTGCCAGCAGCGCTAGCAGCTTGAACACTGAAGCTTTCTTT	-	TRBV9	TRBJ1-1	-	14
CAWSVPGQGSNTEAFF	TGTGCCTGGAGTGTCCCGGGACAGGGATCGAACACTGAAGCTTTCTTT	TRBD1	TRBV30	TRBJ1-1	-	16
CAWSIAGAKYNEQFF	TGTGCCTGGAGCATAGCGGGGGCAAAATACAATGAGCAGTTCTTC	TRBD2	TRBV30	TRBJ2-1	-	15
CASRRAEAVNTEAFF	TGTGCCAGCAGGAGGGCAGAAGCCGTTAACACTGAAGCTTTCTTT	-	TRBV9	TRBJ1-1	-	15
CASSFVSGGDNEQFF	TGTGCCAGCAGCTTTGTTAGCGGGGGGGACAATGAGCAGTTCTTC	TRBD2	TRBV7-2	TRBJ2-1	-	15
CASSQDVGLAGHEQFF	TGTGCCAGCAGCCAAGATGTGGGACTAGCGGGGCACGAGCAGTTCTTC	TRBD2	TRBV3-1/TRBV3-2	TRBJ2-1	-	16
CAWRTTGAHEQYF	TGTGCCTGGAGGACGACAGGGGCTCACGAGCAGTACTTC	TRBD1	TRBV30	TRBJ2-7	-	13
CASSIWDKNYGYTF	TGTGCCAGCAGCATCTGGGACAAAAACTATGGCTACACCTTC	-	TRBV7-2	TRBJ1-2	-	14
CASSAAGGGDTEAFF	TGTGCCAGCAGCGCGGCCGGGGGAGGTGACACTGAAGCTTTCTTT	-	TRBV7-3	TRBJ1-1	-	15
CASLERGETDTQYF	TGTGCCAGCTTGGAGCGGGGAGAAACAGATACGCAGTATTTT	TRBD2	TRBV2	TRBJ2-3	few	14
CASSSDRRPNSPLHF	TGTGCCAGCAGCTCCGACAGGAGACCTAATTCACCCCTCCACTTT	-	TRBV5-4	TRBJ1-6	-	15
CACPKRGAGLGNSPLHF	TGTGCCTGCCCGAAAAGAGGAGCGGGACTGGGGAATTCACCCCTCCACTTT	-	TRBV30	TRBJ1-6	-	17
CASSTGGAEGYTF	TGTGCCAGCAGTACAGGGGGCGCAGAGGGCTACACCTTC	TRBD1	TRBV6-5	TRBJ1-2	-	13
CASAGESSATNEKLFF	TGTGCCAGCGCCGGGGAAAGTTCTGCAACTAATGAAAAACTGTTTTTT	-	TRBV9	TRBJ1-4	-	16
CASNRGAGREQYF	TGTGCCAGCAACCGGGGGGCAGGACGCGAGCAGTACTTC	-	TRBV7-9	TRBJ2-7	-	13
CASSSAMGGMNTEAFF	TGCGCCAGCAGCTCGGCCATGGGGGGAATGAACACTGAAGCTTTCTTT	-	TRBV5-1	TRBJ1-1	-	16
CASSPPDRVTEAFF	TGTGCCAGCAGCCCGCCGGACAGGGTGACTGAAGCTTTCTTT	TRBD1	TRBV5-4	TRBJ1-1	-	14